The 25 T cell receptor beta chains given below trace back to one sample, sequenced in a study of liver allograft versus peripheral blood T cells. Whole-study context: Comparative analysis was performed on T cell receptor repertoires from transplanted livers and from recipients' peripheral blood.

TCRdb re-analysed the reads in MiXCR, keeping a single row per CDR3 protein. The table lists 8,500 to 14,000 distinct CDR3 sequences, about 25% of them singletons, with roughly 1.6% in the top ten. The receptors originated from a human patient who had a liver transplant. T cells may partly derive from the graft donor.

This clonotype was counted a few times. This chain links TRBV13 with TRBJ2-3; perhaps D is TRBD1 or TRBD2 (5 bases each). The V gene lost 4 bases and the J gene lost 2 bases, with 16 bases spanning the gap. Looked up from germline, CDR1 is PRHDT and CDR2 is FYEKMQ (reference sequence). There are 16 residues in the CDR3. The CDR3 sequence is CASSSKPGTVTDTQYF. The CDR3 DNA follows: TGTGCCAGCAGCTCAAAGCCCGGGACGGTCACAGATACGCAGTATTTT.

The V and J genes are TRBV28 and TRBJ2-3; no clear D gene. CDR1 and CDR2 from the germline V gene are MDHEN and SYDVKM. The V and J ends lost 2 bases and 3 bases respectively, with 6 bases between them. The CDR3 runs to 13 residues. CDR3 in DNA: TGTGCCAGCAGTTTACCCCCAACAGATACGCAGTATTTT. Translating it yields CASSLPPTDTQYF.

This clonotype is classed as medium-sized. The chain uses TRBV7-9 and TRBJ2-1; D perhaps matches TRBD2 (5 bases). The CDR3 is made up of 15 amino acids. V gave up 5 bases and J gave up 9 bases, with 20 bases separating them. Germline CDR1 SEHNR, CDR2 FQNEAQ (reference sequence). DNA for the CDR3: TGTGCCAGCAGCCAGGACTGGTTCGGGATCCGTGAGCAGTTCTTC. Protein product: CASSQDWFGIREQFF. The whole variable domain, remainder taken from reference TRBV7-9 and TRBJ2-1, is DTGVSQNPRHKITKRGQNVTFRCDPISEHNRLYWYRQTLGQGPEFLTYFQNEAQLEKSRLLSDRFSAERPKGSFSTLEIQRTEQGDSAMYLCASSQDWFGIREQFFGPGTRLTVL.

V usage is TRBV6-2 or TRBV6-3 and J usage is TRBJ2-7; D unclear. Trimming cost V 0 bases and J 11 bases, with 17 bases left between them. This CDR3 spans 14 amino acids. Looked up from germline, CDR1 is MNHEY and CDR2 is SVGEGT. The CDR3 loop is CASSYSAADLPEYF. The CDR3 DNA is TGTGCCAGCAGTTACTCGGCGGCGGACCTACCGGAGTACTTC.

This clonotype is medium-sized in the sample. The genes are TRBV6-5 and TRBJ1-2; D possibly corresponds to TRBD1 (6 bases). The CDR3 consists of 14 residues. Germline loops: CDR1 MNHEY, CDR2 SVGAGI. V was pared by 6 bases and J by 4 bases, with 15 bases between. CDR3 sequence reads: CASRRTGLRYGYTF. In nucleotides, the CDR3 is TGTGCCAGCAGGCGTACAGGGCTACGCTATGGCTACACCTTC.

V and J are TRBV6-5 and TRBJ2-7, with D uncertain. V lost 6 bases and J 0 bases, leaving 12 bases between the germline ends. The CDR3 sequence is 14 residues long. CDR1 is MNHEY and CDR2 is SVGAGI in the germline V gene. CDR3 DNA: TGTGCCAGCAGGGACGCTACAGCCTCCTACGAGCAGTACTTC. This sequence encodes CASRDATASYEQYF.

In this sample, this clonotype is medium-sized. This chain uses TRBV19 with TRBJ1-2; no clear D. Germline V lookup: CDR1 LNHDA, CDR2 SQIVND (reference sequence). The CDR3 has 14 residues. V shed 7 bases and J shed 2 bases, with 14 bases lying between them. The CDR3, as DNA: TGTGCCAGTACAGTGGAGTTATGGAACTATGGCTACACCTTC. Protein product: CASTVELWNYGYTF. The complete variable domain, with remaining parts taken from reference TRBV19 and TRBJ1-2, reads DGGITQSPKYLFRKEGQNVTLSCEQNLNHDAMYWYRQDPGQGLRLIYYSQIVNDFQKGDIAEGYSVSREKKESFPLTVTSAQKNPTAFYLCASTVELWNYGYTFGSGTRLTVV.

The V gene is TRBV7-2, the J gene TRBJ1-6; D is unclear. CDR1 and CDR2 (germline): SGHTA, FQGNSA. V was trimmed by 2 bases and J by 6 bases, leaving 17 bases between them. The CDR3 covers 17 residues. The CDR3 here is CASSLLPRFISNSPLHF. The CDR3 nucleotides read TGTGCCAGCAGCTTACTTCCCCGGTTTATTTCTAATTCACCCCTCCACTTT.

The chain joins TRBV19 to TRBJ1-2, with 8 bases fitting TRBD1. The junction had 7 bases not matched to a gene; V was cut back by 3 bases and J by 10 bases. The length of the CDR3 is 13 residues. The germline V gene has CDR1 LNHDA and CDR2 SQIVND (reference sequence). CDR3 sequence: CASSIRDRTDYTF. The CDR3 DNA sequence: TGTGCCAGTAGTATCCGGGACAGGACGGACTACACCTTC.

The chain links TRBV20-1 to TRBJ2-3; D possibly corresponds to TRBD1 (5 bases). There are 13 residues in the CDR3. Trimming removed 6 bases at V and 1 base at J, with 11 bases between. Germline CDR1 is DFQATT and CDR2 is SNEGSKA (reference sequence). The CDR3 DNA is TGCAGTGCGCCCGACAGCCGCACAGATACGCAGTATTTT. Translating it yields CSAPDSRTDTQYF.

The rearrangement uses TRBV14 and TRBJ2-5; 10 nucleotides agree with TRBD2. Germline V lookup: CDR1 SGHDN, CDR2 FVKESK. The CDR3 covers 15 residues. V was pared by 3 bases and J by 1 base, with 2 bases of the junction left unmatched. CDR3 DNA sequence: TGTGCCAGCAGCCACCTAGCGGGGGTCCAAGAGACCCAGTACTTC. Translated, it gives CASSHLAGVQETQYF.

The chain employs TRBV27 and TRBJ2-7, with D hard to call. The ends were cut back, 6 bases at V and 3 bases at J, with 9 bases in the middle. Germline V lookup: CDR1 MNHEY, CDR2 SMNVEV (reference sequence). This CDR3 has 12 amino acids. The CDR3 nucleotides read TGTGCCAGCAGAAGGGAAAACTACGAGCAGTACTTC. Its protein product is CASRRENYEQYF.

This clonotype was observed a handful of times. The rearrangement uses TRBV6-5 and TRBJ2-5; possible D gene TRBD2, 6 bases. With 5 bases removed from V and 3 bases from J, the gap between germline ends came to 19 bases. Germline lookup yields CDR1 MNHEY and CDR2 SVGAGI. The CDR3 runs 16 residues. The CDR3 region is CASSKGFLASEETQYF. As DNA, the CDR3 is TGTGCCAGCAGTAAGGGGTTTTTGGCTAGCGAAGAGACCCAGTACTTC.

Sample share makes this clonotype medium-sized. The chain links TRBV24-1 to TRBJ2-7; 8 positions agree with TRBD2. V lost 4 bases to trimming and J lost 4 bases; unmatched junction nucleotides: 8. Germline CDR1 is KGHDR and CDR2 is SFDVKD. The CDR3 extends over 15 amino acids. The CDR3 sequence: CATSDPGLARYEQYF. The DNA of the CDR3 is TGTGCCACCAGTGACCCCGGACTAGCTCGATACGAGCAGTACTTC.

This clonotype was found a few times. V usage is TRBV6-2 or TRBV6-3 and J usage is TRBJ2-1; 11 bases fit TRBD2. The CDR3 is 18 amino acids. Germline V CDR1 and CDR2: MNHEY, SVGEGT. Trimming at V came to 4 bases and at J to 4 bases, leaving 12 bases not matched to a gene. In nucleotides, the CDR3 is TGTGCCAGCAGTTTTATAACAGTAGCGGGGGGGCAATACAATGAGCAGTTCTTC. Amino acids: CASSFITVAGGQYNEQFF.

This chain connects TRBV9 to TRBJ1-4, with 8 bases lining up with TRBD1. V lost 2 bases to trimming and J lost 5 bases; unmatched junction nucleotides: 8. The CDR3 length is 16 residues. Germline V lookup: CDR1 SGDLS, CDR2 YYNGEE. CDR3 coding DNA: TGTGCCAGCAGCGTCGACAGGGGAGAGGCCAATGAAAAACTGTTTTTT. Translated: CASSVDRGEANEKLFF.

This clonotype has more than one count but fewer than ten. This chain links TRBV6-2 or TRBV6-3 with TRBJ1-2, with a possible D match to TRBD1 (5 bases). The CDR3 has 12 amino acids. V gave up 2 bases and J gave up 8 bases, with 9 bases separating them. The germline gives CDR1 MNHEY, CDR2 SVGEGT. The CDR3 protein is CASSYDRAGYTF. The CDR3 DNA is TGTGCCAGCAGTTACGACAGAGCCGGCTACACCTTC.

The chain recombines TRBV6-5 with TRBJ1-2, with TRBD1 identical over 10 bases. The CDR3 contains 16 residues. CDR1 is MNHEY and CDR2 is SVGAGI in the germline V gene. Trimming took 2 bases from V and 9 from J; bases not matched to a gene: 12. The CDR3 protein is CASSYTPGQGPGRYTF. CDR3 DNA sequence: TGTGCCAGCAGTTACACACCGGGACAGGGGCCGGGTCGCTACACCTTC.

This clonotype is categorized as medium-sized (0.01 to 0.1%). V usage is TRBV27 and J usage is TRBJ1-2; 7 nucleotides line up with TRBD1. The CDR3 loop spans 15 amino acids. The trim removed 8 bases at V and 2 bases at J, leaving 11 bases unmatched. Germline lookup yields CDR1 MNHEY and CDR2 SMNVEV (reference sequence). The CDR3 here is CASAAGATGNYGYTF. In DNA, the CDR3 is TGTGCCAGCGCTGCCGGTGCGACAGGGAACTATGGCTACACCTTC.

V is TRBV12-3 or TRBV12-4 and J is TRBJ1-6; 9 bases align to TRBD1. The CDR3 sequence is 15 residues long. V was clipped by 6 bases and J by 10 bases; unmatched bases: 10. CDR3 sequence reads: CASRYQQGAGSPLHF. The DNA for the CDR3 is TGTGCCAGCAGATACCAACAGGGGGCAGGCTCACCCCTCCACTTT.

This clonotype was counted between two and nine times. This chain joins TRBV27 and TRBJ2-6; D uncertain. Per germline, CDR1 MNHEY and CDR2 SMNVEV (reference sequence). V lost 1 base and J lost 0, with 16 bases in between. CDR3 length: 19 residues. CDR3 loop: CASSLYLGPLTSGANVLTF. The CDR3, as DNA: TGTGCCAGCAGTTTATACCTAGGACCGCTAACCTCTGGGGCCAACGTCCTGACTTTC.

The rearrangement links TRBV28 to TRBJ1-4; D call uncertain. V lost 5 bases and J 0 bases, leaving 7 bases between the germline ends. This CDR3 comprises 14 residues. Germline V gives CDR1 MDHEN, CDR2 SYDVKM. In nucleotides, the CDR3 is TGTGCCAGCAGTATCAGAACAACTAATGAAAAACTGTTTTTT. It specifies CASSIRTTNEKLFF. The variable domain in full, completed from reference TRBV28 and TRBJ1-4, reads DVKVTQSSRYLVKRTGEKVFLECVQDMDHENMFWYRQDPGLGLRLIYFSYDVKMKEKGDIPEGYSVSREKKERFSLILESASTNQTSMYLCASSIRTTNEKLFFGSGTQLSVL.

This clonotype has just a few counts. The chain is built from TRBV27 and TRBJ2-1; 9 bases align to TRBD2. CDR1 and CDR2 (germline): MNHEY, SMNVEV (reference sequence). The CDR3 contains 15 residues. Unmatched junction bases numbered 1, after V lost 1 base and J lost 3 bases. In DNA, the CDR3 is TGTGCCAGCAGTTTATGGCGGGGGGGCTACAATGAGCAGTTCTTC. It translates to CASSLWRGGYNEQFF.

In this sample, this clonotype turned up a few times. The gene calls are TRBV30 and TRBJ1-2; 7 nucleotides match TRBD1. This CDR3 comprises 22 residues. Germline V lookup: CDR1 GTSNPN, CDR2 SVGIG (reference sequence). The ends lost 2 bases at V and 1 base at J; junction bases unmatched: 28. Here the CDR3 reads CAWSPSYYRGDSRRGINYGYTF. Here the CDR3 DNA reads TGTGCCTGGAGTCCCTCATACTACCGAGGGGACAGCCGAAGAGGTATTAACTATGGCTACACCTTC.

The rearrangement uses TRBV6-5 and TRBJ1-2; 8 bases match TRBD1. V was pared by 0 bases and J by 9 bases, with 9 bases of the junction left unmatched. The CDR3 length is 15 residues. Germline values: CDR1 MNHEY, CDR2 SVGAGI. Here the CDR3 reads CASSYSIWTGKRYTF. The CDR3, as DNA: TGTGCCAGCAGTTACTCGATTTGGACAGGGAAGCGCTACACCTTC.